The 11 T cell receptor beta chains presented below share a single source sample, sequenced in a study of monozygotic twins with inflammatory bowel disease. From the 5' RACE reads, TCRdb lists one entry per CDR3 protein and no DNA. The sample table sets out more than 300,000 distinct CDR3 sequences. The sequencing input was blood. The receptors stem from a human donor with ulcerative colitis or Crohn's disease, or a healthy co-twin of an affected twin (not recorded which).

The chain employs TRBV12-3 or TRBV12-4 and TRBJ2-5; the D call of TRBD1 rests on TCRdb alone, since no DNA is present to check it. This CDR3 has 15 residues. The CDR3 sequence: CASTPQGRVRETQYF.

This sequence joins TRBV29-1 and TRBJ2-3; TCRdb lists TRBD2, though no DNA is available to test this call. Germline V lookup: CDR1 SQVTM, CDR2 ANQGSEA. The CDR3 consists of 14 residues. This chain's CDR3 is CSGSGTSIADTQYF.

The chain couples TRBV7-9 to TRBJ2-5; the D call of TRBD1 rests on TCRdb alone, since no DNA is present to check it. The CDR3 is 13 amino acids. Germline V gives CDR1 SEHNR, CDR2 FQNEAQ (reference sequence). CDR3 in amino acids: CASSLRDRGTQYF.

The chain recombines TRBV29-1 with TRBJ2-5; TCRdb designates TRBD2, a call that cannot be tested without DNA. From germline, CDR1 is SQVTM and CDR2 ANQGSEA. CDR3 size: 13 residues. CDR3: CSVAEGPGQTQYF.

This chain joins TRBV3-1 and TRBJ1-1; checking the TCRdb D call of TRBD1 is not possible without DNA. This CDR3 has 14 amino acids. Germline CDR1 is LGHDT and CDR2 is YNNKEL (reference sequence). The CDR3 loop is CASSQLQGRTEAFF.

The genes are TRBV7-9 and TRBJ2-3; TCRdb picks TRBD2, but there is no DNA to check that call. The CDR3 extends over 15 amino acids. Per the germline V gene, CDR1 is SEHNR and CDR2 is FQNEAQ (reference sequence). The CDR3 protein is CASSLARGHTDTQYF.

The chain recombines TRBV3-1 with TRBJ2-1; TCRdb indicates TRBD1, and absent DNA this call remains unverified. CDR1 and CDR2 from the germline V gene are LGHDT and YNNKEL (reference sequence). The CDR3 has 16 amino acids. The CDR3 sequence: CASSRSGRGGPDEQFF.

V gene TRBV4-2 combines with J gene TRBJ1-4; as DNA is missing, the TRBD1 call by TCRdb cannot be tested. Germline V gene lookup returns CDR1 LGHNA and CDR2 YNFKEQ. The length of the CDR3 is 15 residues. CDR3: CASSQEGPPNEKLFF.

The chain carries TRBV7-9 and TRBJ1-1. This CDR3 has 12 residues. Germline-derived CDR1 and CDR2 are SEHNR and FQNEAQ (reference sequence). CDR3 residues: CASSPSGGSAFF.

CDR3 amino acids: CSARDRPNYGYTF. J is TRBJ1-2 and V is TRBV20-1. This CDR3 contains 13 residues. The V gene's germline CDR1 is DFQATT and CDR2 SNEGSKA (reference sequence).

This rearrangement joins TRBV7-9 to TRBJ1-6. This CDR3 has 15 residues. Germline values: CDR1 SEHNR, CDR2 FQNEAQ (reference sequence). The CDR3 loop is CASTLGRAVNSPLHF.